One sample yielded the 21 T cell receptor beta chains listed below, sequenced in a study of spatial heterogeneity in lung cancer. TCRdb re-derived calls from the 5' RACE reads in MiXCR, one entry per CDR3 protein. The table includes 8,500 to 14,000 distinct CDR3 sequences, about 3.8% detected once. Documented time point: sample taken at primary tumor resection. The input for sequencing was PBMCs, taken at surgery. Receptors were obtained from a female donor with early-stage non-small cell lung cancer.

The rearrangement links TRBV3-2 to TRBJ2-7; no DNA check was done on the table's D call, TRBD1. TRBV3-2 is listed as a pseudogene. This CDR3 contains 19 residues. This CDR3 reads CASSQDRGSICGCAYEQYF. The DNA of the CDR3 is TGTGCCAGCAGCCAAGATAGGGGTAGTATTTGCGGATGTGCCTACGAGCAGTACTTC.

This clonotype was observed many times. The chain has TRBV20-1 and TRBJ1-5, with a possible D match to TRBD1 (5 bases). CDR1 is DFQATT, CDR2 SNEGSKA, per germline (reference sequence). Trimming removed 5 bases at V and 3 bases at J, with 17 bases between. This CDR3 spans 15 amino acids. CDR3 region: CSAGTTSGNNQPQHF. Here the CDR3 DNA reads TGCAGTGCTGGAACGACCTCAGGGAACAATCAGCCCCAGCATTTT.

The CDR3 reads CASSVDPPGGMNTEAFF. CDR3 nucleotides: TGTGCCAGCAGCGTAGATCCCCCGGGGGGCATGAACACTGAAGCTTTCTTT. J is TRBJ1-1 and V is TRBV9; perhaps TRBD1 as D (6 bases). Trimming shortened V by 0 bases and J by 0 bases, and 15 bases separated the two germline ends. The CDR3 totals 17 residues. From germline, CDR1 is SGDLS and CDR2 YYNGEE.

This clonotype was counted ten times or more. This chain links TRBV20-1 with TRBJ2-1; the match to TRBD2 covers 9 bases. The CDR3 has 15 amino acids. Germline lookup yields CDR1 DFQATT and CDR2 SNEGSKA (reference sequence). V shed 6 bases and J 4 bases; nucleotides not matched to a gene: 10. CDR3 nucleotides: TGCAGTGCCTCGGACCTAGCGGGGCGATACAATGAGCAGTTCTTC. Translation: CSASDLAGRYNEQFF.

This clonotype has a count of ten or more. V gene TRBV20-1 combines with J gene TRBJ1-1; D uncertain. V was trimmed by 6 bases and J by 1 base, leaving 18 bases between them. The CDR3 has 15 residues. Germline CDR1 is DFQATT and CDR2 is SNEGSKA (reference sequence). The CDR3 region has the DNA TGCAGTGCCCCTACACCGGGCCGCCAGAACACTGAAGCTTTCTTT. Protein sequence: CSAPTPGRQNTEAFF.

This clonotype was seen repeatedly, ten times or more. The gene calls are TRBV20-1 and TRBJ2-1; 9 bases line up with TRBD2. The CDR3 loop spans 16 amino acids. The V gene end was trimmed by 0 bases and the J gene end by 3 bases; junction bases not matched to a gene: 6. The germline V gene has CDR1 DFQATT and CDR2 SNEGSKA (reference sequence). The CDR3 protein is CSAREVAGAIYNEQFF. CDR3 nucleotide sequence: TGCAGTGCTAGAGAGGTAGCGGGGGCAATCTACAATGAGCAGTTCTTC.

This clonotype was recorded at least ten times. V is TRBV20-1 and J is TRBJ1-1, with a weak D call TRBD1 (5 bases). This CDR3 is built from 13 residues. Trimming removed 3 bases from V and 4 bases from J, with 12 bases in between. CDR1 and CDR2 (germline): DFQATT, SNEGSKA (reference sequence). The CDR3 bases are TGCAGTGCTAGCCCGGACACCTTCACTGAAGCTTTCTTT. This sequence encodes CSASPDTFTEAFF.

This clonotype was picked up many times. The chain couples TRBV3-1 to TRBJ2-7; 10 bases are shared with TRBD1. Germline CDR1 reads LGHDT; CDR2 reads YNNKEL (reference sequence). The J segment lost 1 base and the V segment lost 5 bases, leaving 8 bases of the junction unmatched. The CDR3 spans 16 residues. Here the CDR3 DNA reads TGTGCCAGCAGCAACCCGGGACAGGGGAATTCCTACGAGCAGTACTTC. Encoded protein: CASSNPGQGNSYEQYF.

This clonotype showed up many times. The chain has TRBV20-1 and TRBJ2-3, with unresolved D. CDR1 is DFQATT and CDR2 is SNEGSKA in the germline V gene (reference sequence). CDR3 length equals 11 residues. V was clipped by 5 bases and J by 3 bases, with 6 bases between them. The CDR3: CSADTTDTQYF. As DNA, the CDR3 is TGCAGTGCTGATACAACAGATACGCAGTATTTT.

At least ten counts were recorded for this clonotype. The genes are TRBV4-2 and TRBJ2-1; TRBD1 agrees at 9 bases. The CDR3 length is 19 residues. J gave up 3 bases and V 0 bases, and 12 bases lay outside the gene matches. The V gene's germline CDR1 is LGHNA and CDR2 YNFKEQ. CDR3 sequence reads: CASSQEGQGGGGNYNEQFF. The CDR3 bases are TGTGCCAGCAGCCAAGAGGGACAGGGAGGAGGCGGGAACTACAATGAGCAGTTCTTC.

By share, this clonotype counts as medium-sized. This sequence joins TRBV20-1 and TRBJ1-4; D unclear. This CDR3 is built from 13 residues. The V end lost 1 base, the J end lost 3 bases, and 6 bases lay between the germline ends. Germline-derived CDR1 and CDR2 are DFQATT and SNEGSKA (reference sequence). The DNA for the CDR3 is TGCAGTGCTAGAGTACCGGCTAATGAAAAACTGTTTTTT. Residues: CSARVPANEKLFF.

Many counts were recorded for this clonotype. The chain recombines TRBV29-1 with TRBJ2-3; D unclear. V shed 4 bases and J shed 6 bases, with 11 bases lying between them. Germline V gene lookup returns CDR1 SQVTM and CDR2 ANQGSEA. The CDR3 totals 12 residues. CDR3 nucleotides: TGCAGCGTTGTAAAGGGCGTCGATACGCAGTATTTT. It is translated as CSVVKGVDTQYF.

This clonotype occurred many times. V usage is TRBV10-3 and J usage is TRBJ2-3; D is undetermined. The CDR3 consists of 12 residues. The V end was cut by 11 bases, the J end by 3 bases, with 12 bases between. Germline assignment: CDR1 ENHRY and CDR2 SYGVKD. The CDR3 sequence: CAASPRTDTQYF. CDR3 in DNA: TGTGCCGCTAGTCCCCGGACAGATACGCAGTATTTT.

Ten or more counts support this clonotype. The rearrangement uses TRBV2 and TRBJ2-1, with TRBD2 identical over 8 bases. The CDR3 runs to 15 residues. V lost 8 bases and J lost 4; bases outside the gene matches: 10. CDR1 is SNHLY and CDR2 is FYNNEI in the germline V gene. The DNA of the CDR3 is TGTGCCAGCGGGGCGGGAGGATTAATATACAATGAGCAGTTCTTC. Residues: CASGAGGLIYNEQFF.

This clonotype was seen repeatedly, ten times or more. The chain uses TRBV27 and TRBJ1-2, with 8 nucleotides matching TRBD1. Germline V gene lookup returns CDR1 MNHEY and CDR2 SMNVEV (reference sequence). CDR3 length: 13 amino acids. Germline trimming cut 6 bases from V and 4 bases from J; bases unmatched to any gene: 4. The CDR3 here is CASRGDRRYGYTF. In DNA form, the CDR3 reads TGTGCCAGCAGGGGGGACAGGCGCTATGGCTACACCTTC.

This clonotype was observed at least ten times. The CDR3 DNA reads as TGCAGCGTTGCGGAAGGGTCACAAGTGCAGCCCCAGCATTTT. Its protein is CSVAEGSQVQPQHF. This chain connects TRBV29-1 to TRBJ1-5, with D unresolved. The CDR3 consists of 14 residues. From germline, CDR1 is SQVTM and CDR2 ANQGSEA. With 4 bases removed from V and 7 bases from J, the gap between germline ends came to 17 bases.

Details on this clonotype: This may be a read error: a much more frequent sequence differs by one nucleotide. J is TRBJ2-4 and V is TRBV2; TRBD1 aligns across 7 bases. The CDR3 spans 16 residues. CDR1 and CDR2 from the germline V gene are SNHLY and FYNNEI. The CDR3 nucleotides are TGTGTCAGCAGTGGCGAAGGGGGCTTAACCAAAAACATTCAGTACTTC. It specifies CVSSGEGGLTKNIQYF.

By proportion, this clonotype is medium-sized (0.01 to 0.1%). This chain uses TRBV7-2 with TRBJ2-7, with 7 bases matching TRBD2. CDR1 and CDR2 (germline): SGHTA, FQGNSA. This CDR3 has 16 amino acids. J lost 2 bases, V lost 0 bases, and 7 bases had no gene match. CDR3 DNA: TGTGCCAGCAGCTTAGCGCCTAGCGGAGGGGCCTACGAGCAGTACTTC. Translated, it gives CASSLAPSGGAYEQYF.

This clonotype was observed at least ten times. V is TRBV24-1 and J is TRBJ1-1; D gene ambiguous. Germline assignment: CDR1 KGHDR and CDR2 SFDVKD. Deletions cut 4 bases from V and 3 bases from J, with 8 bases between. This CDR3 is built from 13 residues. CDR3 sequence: CATSDQRYTEAFF. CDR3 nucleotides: TGTGCCACCAGTGACCAGAGGTACACTGAAGCTTTCTTT.

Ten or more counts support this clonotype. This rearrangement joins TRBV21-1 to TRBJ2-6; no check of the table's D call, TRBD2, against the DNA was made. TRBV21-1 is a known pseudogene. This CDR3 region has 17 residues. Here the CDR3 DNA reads TGTGCCAGCACCTCGAATAGACGGGACTCTGGGGCCAACGTCCTGACTTTC. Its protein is CASTSNRRDSGANVLTF.

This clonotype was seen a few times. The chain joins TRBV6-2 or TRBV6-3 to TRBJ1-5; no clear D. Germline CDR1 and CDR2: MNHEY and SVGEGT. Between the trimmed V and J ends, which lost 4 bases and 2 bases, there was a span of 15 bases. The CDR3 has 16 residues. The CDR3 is CASSSPGGYGNQPQHF. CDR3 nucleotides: TGTGCCAGCAGTTCCCCCGGAGGGTACGGCAATCAGCCCCAGCATTTT.